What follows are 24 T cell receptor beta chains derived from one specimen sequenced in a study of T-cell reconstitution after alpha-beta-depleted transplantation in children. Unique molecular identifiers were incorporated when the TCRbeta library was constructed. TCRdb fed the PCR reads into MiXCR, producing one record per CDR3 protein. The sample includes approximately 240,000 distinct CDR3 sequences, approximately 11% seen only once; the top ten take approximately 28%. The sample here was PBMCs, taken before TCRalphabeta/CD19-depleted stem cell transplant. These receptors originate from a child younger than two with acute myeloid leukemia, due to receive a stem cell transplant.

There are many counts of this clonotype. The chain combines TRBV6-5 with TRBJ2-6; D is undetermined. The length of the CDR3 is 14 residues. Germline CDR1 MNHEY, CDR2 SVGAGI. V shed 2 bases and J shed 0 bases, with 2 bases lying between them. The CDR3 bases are TGTGCCAGCAGTTACAACTCTGGGGCCAACGTCCTGACTTTC. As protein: CASSYNSGANVLTF.

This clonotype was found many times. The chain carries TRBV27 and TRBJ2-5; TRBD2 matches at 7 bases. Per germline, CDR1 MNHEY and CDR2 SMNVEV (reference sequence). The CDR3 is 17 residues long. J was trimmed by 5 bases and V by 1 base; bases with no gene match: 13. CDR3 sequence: CASSLYFAGVVGETQYF. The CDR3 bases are TGTGCCAGCAGTTTATATTTTGCGGGAGTGGTTGGGGAGACCCAGTACTTC.

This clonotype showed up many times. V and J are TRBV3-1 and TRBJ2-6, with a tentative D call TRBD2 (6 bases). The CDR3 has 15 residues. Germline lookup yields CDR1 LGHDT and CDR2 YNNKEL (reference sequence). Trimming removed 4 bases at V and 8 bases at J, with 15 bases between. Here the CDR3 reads CASSRGLPRTNVLTF. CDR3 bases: TGTGCCAGCAGCCGCGGACTACCACGGACCAACGTCCTGACTTTC.

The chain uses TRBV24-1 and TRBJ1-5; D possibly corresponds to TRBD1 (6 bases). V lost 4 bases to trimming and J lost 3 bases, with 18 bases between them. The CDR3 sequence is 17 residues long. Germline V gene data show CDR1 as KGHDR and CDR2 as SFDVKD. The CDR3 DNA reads TGTGCCACCAGTGACTCAGGGGAAGGGACCCTCAATCAGCCCCAGCATTTT. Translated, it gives CATSDSGEGTLNQPQHF.

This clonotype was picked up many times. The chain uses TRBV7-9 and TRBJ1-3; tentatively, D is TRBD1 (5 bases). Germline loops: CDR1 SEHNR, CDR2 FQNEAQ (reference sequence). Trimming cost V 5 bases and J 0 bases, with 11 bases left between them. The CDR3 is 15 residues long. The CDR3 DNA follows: TGTGCCAGCAGCCCTAGGGGCGCCTCTGGAAACACCATATATTTT. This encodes CASSPRGASGNTIYF.

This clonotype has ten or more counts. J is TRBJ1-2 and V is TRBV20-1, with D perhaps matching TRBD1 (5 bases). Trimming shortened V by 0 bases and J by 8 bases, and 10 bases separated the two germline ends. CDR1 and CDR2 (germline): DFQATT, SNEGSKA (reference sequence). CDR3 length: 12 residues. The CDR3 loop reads CSARDGRGGYTF. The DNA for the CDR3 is TGCAGTGCTAGAGATGGCCGGGGGGGCTACACCTTC.

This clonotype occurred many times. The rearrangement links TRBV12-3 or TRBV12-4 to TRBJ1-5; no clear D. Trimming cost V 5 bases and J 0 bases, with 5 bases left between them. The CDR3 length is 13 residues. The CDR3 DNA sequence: TGTGCCAGCAGTAGAAATAGCAATCAGCCCCAGCATTTT. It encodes CASSRNSNQPQHF.

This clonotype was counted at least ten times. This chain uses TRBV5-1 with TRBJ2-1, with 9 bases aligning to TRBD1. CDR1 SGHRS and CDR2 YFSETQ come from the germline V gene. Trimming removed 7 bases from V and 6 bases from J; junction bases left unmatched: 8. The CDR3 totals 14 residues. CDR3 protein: CASLFGTGSNEQFF. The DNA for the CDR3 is TGCGCCAGCCTATTCGGGACAGGGTCCAATGAGCAGTTCTTC.

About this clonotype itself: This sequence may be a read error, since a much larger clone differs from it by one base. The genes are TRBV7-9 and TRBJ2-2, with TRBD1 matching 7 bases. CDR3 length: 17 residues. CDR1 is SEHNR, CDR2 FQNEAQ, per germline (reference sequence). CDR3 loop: CVSSFGPRGMNTGELFF. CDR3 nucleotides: TGTGTCAGCAGCTTCGGCCCCAGGGGGATGAACACCGGGGAGCTGTTTTTT.

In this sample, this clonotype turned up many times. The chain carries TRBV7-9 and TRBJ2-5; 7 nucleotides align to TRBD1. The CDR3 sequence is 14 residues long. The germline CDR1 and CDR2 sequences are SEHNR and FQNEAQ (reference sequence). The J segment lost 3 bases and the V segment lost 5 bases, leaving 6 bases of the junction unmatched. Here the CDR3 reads CASSGPGQKETQYF. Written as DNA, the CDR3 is TGTGCCAGCAGCGGACCGGGACAGAAAGAGACCCAGTACTTC.

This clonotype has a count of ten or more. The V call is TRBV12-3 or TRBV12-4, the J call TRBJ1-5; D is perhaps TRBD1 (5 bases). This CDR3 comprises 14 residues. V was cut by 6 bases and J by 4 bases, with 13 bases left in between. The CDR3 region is CASRPGQFNQPQHF. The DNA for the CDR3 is TGTGCCAGCAGGCCGGGGCAGTTTAATCAGCCCCAGCATTTT.

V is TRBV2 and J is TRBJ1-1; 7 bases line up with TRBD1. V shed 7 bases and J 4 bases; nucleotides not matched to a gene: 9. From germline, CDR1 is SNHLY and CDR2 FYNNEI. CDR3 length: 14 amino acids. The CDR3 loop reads CASILPTGFTEAFF. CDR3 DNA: TGTGCCAGCATCCTTCCGACAGGGTTCACTGAAGCTTTCTTT.

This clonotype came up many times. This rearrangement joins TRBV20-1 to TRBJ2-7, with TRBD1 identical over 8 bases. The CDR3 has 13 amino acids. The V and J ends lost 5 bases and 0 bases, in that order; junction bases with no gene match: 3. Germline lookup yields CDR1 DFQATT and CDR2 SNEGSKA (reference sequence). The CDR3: CSAGTGSSYEQYF. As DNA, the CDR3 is TGCAGTGCTGGGACAGGCAGCTCCTACGAGCAGTACTTC.

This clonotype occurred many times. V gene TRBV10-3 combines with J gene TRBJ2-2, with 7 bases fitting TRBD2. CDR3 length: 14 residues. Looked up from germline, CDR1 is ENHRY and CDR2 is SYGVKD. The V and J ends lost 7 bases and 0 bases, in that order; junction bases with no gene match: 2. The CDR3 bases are TGTGCCATCACTACTAGCGCGAACACCGGGGAGCTGTTTTTT. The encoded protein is CAITTSANTGELFF.

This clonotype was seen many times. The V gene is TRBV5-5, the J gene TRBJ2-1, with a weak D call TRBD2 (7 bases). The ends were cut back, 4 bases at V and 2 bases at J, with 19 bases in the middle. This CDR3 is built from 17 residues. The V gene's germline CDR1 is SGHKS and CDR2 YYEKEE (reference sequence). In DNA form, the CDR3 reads TGTGCCAGCAGCCCGTGGGGGGGGCACTTAACCTACAATGAGCAGTTCTTC. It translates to CASSPWGGHLTYNEQFF.

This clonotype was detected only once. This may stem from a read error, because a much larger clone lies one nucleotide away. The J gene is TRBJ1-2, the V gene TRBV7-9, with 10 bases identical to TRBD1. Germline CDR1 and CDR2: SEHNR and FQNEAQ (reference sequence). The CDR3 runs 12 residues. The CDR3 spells CASSLDRGIYPF. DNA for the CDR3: TGTGCCAGCAGCTTGGACAGGGGGATCTACCCCTTC.

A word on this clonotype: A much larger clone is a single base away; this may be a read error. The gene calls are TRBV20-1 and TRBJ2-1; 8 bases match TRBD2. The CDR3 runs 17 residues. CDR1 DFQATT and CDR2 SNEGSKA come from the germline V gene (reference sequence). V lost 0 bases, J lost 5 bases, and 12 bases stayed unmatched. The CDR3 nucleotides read TGCAGTGCTAGAGATGTGGAGCGGGAGAGGTCCCACAATGAGCAGTTCTTC. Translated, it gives CSARDVERERSHNEQFF.

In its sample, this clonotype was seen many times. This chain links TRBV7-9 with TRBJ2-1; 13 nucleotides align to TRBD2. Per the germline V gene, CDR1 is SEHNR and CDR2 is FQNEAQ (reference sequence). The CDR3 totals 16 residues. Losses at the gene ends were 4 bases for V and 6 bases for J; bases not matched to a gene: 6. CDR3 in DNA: TGTGCCAGCAGCTCACTAGCGGGAGGGTGGAGCAATGAGCAGTTCTTC. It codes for CASSSLAGGWSNEQFF. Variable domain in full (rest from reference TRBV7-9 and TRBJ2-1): DTGVSQNPRHKITKRGQNVTFRCDPISEHNRLYWYRQTLGQGPEFLTYFQNEAQLEKSRLLSDRFSAERPKGSFSTLEIQRTEQGDSAMYLCASSSLAGGWSNEQFFGPGTRLTVL.

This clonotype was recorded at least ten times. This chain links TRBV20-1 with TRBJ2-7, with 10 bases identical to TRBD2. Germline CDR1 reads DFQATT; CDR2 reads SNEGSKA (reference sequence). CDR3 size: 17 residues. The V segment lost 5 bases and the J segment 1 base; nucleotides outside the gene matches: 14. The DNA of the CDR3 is TGCAGTGCTTTTCCGAACATAGCGGGAGGTATGTCCTACGAGCAGTACTTC. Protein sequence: CSAFPNIAGGMSYEQYF.

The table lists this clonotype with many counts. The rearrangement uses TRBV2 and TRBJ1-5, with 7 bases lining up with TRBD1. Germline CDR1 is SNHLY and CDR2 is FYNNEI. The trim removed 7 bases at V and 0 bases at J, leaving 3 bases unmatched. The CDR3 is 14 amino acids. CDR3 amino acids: CASNQGDSNQPQHF. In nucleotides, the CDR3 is TGTGCCAGCAACCAGGGGGATAGCAATCAGCCCCAGCATTTT.

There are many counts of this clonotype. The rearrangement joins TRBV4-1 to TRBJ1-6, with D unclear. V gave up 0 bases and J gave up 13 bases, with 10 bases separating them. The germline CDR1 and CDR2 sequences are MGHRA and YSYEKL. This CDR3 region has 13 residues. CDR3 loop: CASSQELSTPLHF. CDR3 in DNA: TGCGCCAGCAGCCAAGAGTTATCGACCCCCCTCCACTTT.

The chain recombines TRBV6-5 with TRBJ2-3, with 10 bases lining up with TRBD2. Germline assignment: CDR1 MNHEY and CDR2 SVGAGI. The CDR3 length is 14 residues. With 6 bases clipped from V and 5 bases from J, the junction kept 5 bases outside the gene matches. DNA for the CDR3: TGTGCCAGCAGCCGACTAGCGGGTTTAGATACGCAGTATTTT. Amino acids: CASSRLAGLDTQYF.

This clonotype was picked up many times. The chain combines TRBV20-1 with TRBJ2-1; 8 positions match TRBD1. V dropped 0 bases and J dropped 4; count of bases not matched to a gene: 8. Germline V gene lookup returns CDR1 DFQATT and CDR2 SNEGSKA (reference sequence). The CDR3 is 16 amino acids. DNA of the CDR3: TGCAGTGCTAGAGATTTCTTAGACAGGGGATACAATGAGCAGTTCTTC. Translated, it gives CSARDFLDRGYNEQFF.

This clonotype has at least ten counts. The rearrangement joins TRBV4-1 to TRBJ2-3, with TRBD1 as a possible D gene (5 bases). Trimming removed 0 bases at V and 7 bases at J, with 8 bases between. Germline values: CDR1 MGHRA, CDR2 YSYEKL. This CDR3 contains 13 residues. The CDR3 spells CASSQDGAYTQYF. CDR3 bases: TGCGCCAGCAGCCAAGATGGGGCATATACGCAGTATTTT.